A single sample is the source of the 8 T cell receptor beta chains below, sequenced in a study of molecular identifiers for immune sequencing clone quantification. TCRdb reprocessed the PCR reads via MiXCR and lists one record per CDR3 protein. This table has some 680,000 distinct CDR3 sequences, less than 30% appearing once. The specimen was naive CD8+ T cells from blood, with Jurkat cell RNA spiked in. The sample's subset: FACS-sorted CD8+CD4-CCR7+CD45RA+ naive T cells. The receptors here all came from a human donor in good health. Some libraries in this study had Jurkat cell RNA spiked in.

Notes on this clonotype: Compared with germline, one end of the junction differs, possibly owing to a read error. The chain carries TRBV28 and TRBJ1-5, with D possibly being TRBD1 (6 bases). The CDR3 sequence is 15 residues long. The V gene's germline CDR1 is MDHEN and CDR2 SYDVKM. CDR3 sequence: CAGSGRQAAWQPQHF. The CDR3 coding sequence is TGTGCCGGCAGCGGCCGACAGGCAGCGTGGCAGCCCCAGCATTTT.

The V gene is TRBV3-2, the J gene TRBJ1-6; TRBD1, the table's D call, lacks a check against the DNA. TRBV3-2 is designated a pseudogene. The CDR3 is 14 residues long. The DNA of the CDR3 is TGTGCCAGCAGCCCCGACAGATGTGTTTCACCCCTCCACTTT. As protein: CASSPDRCVSPLHF.

This clonotype appeared a few times. V is TRBV7-9 and J is TRBJ2-1; D is perhaps TRBD1 (5 bases). V was cut by 5 bases and J by 9 bases, with 8 bases left in between. The germline gives CDR1 SEHNR, CDR2 FQNEAQ (reference sequence). The CDR3 is 11 amino acids. The DNA for the CDR3 is TGTGCCAGCAGCGGGGCTGCTGAGCAGTTCTTC. It translates to CASSGAAEQFF. Together with reference TRBV7-9 and TRBJ2-1, the CDR3 gives the full variable domain: DTGVSQNPRHKITKRGQNVTFRCDPISEHNRLYWYRQTLGQGPEFLTYFQNEAQLEKSRLLSDRFSAERPKGSFSTLEIQRTEQGDSAMYLCASSGAAEQFFGPGTRLTVL.

Concerning this clonotype itself: This may be a read error: a much more frequent sequence differs by one nucleotide. The V gene is TRBV29-1, the J gene TRBJ2-1; no firm D call. The germline V gene has CDR1 SQVTM and CDR2 ANQGSEA. The CDR3 runs to 13 residues. The V end lost 2 bases, the J end lost 5 bases, and 10 bases lay between the germline ends. The CDR3: CSVEMASNNEQFF. CDR3 nucleotides: TGCAGCGTTGAAATGGCCAGCAACAATGAGCAGTTCTTC.

This clonotype has a count of ten or more. V gene TRBV7-9 combines with J gene TRBJ2-3; TRBD2 matches 8 bases. V shed 5 bases and J 3 bases; nucleotides not matched to a gene: 16. From germline, CDR1 is SEHNR and CDR2 FQNEAQ (reference sequence). The CDR3 has 18 residues. This chain's CDR3 is CASSPAPPTGGPTDTQYF. CDR3 nucleotide sequence: TGTGCCAGCAGCCCAGCACCCCCAACGGGAGGGCCGACAGATACGCAGTATTTT.

The chain carries TRBV9 and TRBJ1-6; D is uncertain. Trimming removed 3 bases at V and 0 bases at J, with 7 bases between. The CDR3 is made up of 15 amino acids. Germline values: CDR1 SGDLS, CDR2 YYNGEE. DNA for the CDR3: TGTGCCAGCAGCGCCCAGAGCTCCTATAATTCACCCCTCCACTTT. It encodes CASSAQSSYNSPLHF.

This clonotype was counted at least ten times. The chain couples TRBV5-1 to TRBJ1-1; no reliable D call. Trimming cost V 0 bases and J 4 bases, with 10 bases left between them. Germline V gene lookup returns CDR1 SGHRS and CDR2 YFSETQ. The CDR3 loop spans 14 amino acids. CDR3 DNA: TGCGCCAGCAGCTTGGATATTAGTGGCACTGAAGCTTTCTTT. Translated: CASSLDISGTEAFF.

This clonotype was counted many times. The chain carries TRBV5-4 and TRBJ1-1; 7 bases are a match to TRBD1. CDR1 is SGHNT and CDR2 is YYREEE in the germline V gene (reference sequence). This CDR3 has 16 residues. V was pared by 0 bases and J by 0 bases, with 5 bases of the junction left unmatched. The CDR3 loop is CASSLGQGGLNTEAFF. DNA for the CDR3: TGTGCCAGCAGCTTGGGACAGGGTGGACTGAACACTGAAGCTTTCTTT.